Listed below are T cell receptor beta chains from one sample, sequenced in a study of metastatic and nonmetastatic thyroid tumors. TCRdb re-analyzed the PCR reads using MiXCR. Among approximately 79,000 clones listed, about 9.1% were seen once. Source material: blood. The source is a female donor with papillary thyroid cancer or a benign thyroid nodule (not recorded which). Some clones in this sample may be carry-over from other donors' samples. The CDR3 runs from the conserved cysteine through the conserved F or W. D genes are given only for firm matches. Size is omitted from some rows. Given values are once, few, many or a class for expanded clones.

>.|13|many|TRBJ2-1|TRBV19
CASSFRPLNEQFF
TGTGCCAGTAGTTTCCGGCCGTTAAATGAGCAGTTCTTC
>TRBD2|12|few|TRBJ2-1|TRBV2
CASSGGGGEQFF
TGTGCCAGCAGTGGGGGGGGTGGTGAGCAGTTCTTC
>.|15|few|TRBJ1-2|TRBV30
CAWSVRAGLLWGYTF
TGTGCCTGGAGTGTACGGGCGGGCTTGCTATGGGGCTACACCTTC
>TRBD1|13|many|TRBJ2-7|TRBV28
CASSEGQGYEQYF
TGTGCCAGCAGTGAGGGACAGGGCTACGAGCAGTACTTC
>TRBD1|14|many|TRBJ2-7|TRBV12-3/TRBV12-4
CASSSRQQGGEQYF
TGTGCCAGCAGTTCCCGTCAACAGGGGGGCGAGCAGTACTTC
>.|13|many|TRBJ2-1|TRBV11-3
CASSLGQRGEQFF
TGTGCCAGCAGCTTAGGTCAACGGGGTGAGCAGTTCTTC
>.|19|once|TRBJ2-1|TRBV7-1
CASSSLRKGGGPSYNEQFF
TGTGCCAGCAGCTCACTTCGTAAAGGCGGGGGCCCCTCCTACAATGAGCAGTTCTTC
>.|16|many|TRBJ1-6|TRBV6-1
CASGLGWVPGHSPLHF
TGTGCCAGCGGGCTCGGTTGGGTGCCGGGTCATTCACCCCTCCACTTT
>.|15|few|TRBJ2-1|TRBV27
CASSSRDGAYNEQFF
TGTGCCAGCAGTTCCCGGGACGGAGCCTACAATGAGCAGTTCTTC
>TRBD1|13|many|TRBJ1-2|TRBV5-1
CASSAGTGDGYTF
TGCGCCAGCAGCGCAGGGACAGGGGATGGCTACACCTTC
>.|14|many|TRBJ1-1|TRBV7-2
CASSLSQGRAEAFF
TGTGCCAGCAGCTTATCTCAGGGGAGGGCTGAAGCTTTCTTT
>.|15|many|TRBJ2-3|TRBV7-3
CASSLGVVRTDTQYF
TGTGCCAGCAGCTTAGGGGTAGTCCGCACAGATACGCAGTATTTT
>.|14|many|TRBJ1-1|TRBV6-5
CASSYGEGGTEAFF
TGTGCCAGCAGTTACGGGGAGGGGGGCACTGAAGCTTTCTTT
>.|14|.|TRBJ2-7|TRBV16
CASSQSPRSGEQYF
TGTGCCAGCAGCCAATCCCCCAGGTCGGGGGAGCAGTACTTC
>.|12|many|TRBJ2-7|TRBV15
CATSRDFVEQYF
TGTGCCACCAGCAGAGATTTTGTGGAGCAGTACTTC
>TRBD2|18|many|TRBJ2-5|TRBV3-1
CASSPIQTSGGAGETQYF
TGTGCCAGCAGCCCCATACAGACTAGCGGGGGGGCAGGGGAGACCCAGTACTTC
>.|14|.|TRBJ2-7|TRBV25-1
CASSVPGTQDEQYF
TGTGCCAGCAGTGTTCCCGGGACTCAAGACGAGCAGTACTTC
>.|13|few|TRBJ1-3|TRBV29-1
CSVKSSAGNTIYF
TGCAGCGTTAAGAGCTCAGCTGGAAACACCATATATTTT
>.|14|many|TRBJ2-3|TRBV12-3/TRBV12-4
CASSPWGSTDTQYF
TGTGCCAGCAGCCCCTGGGGGAGCACAGATACGCAGTATTTT
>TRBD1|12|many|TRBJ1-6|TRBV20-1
CSAWDSGSPLHF
TGCAGTGCTTGGGACAGTGGGTCGCCCCTCCACTTT
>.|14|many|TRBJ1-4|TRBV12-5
CASGGDGSNEKLFF
TGTGCTAGTGGAGGGGACGGAAGTAATGAAAAACTGTTTTTT
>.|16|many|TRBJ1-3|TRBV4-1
CASSPGYSSSGNTIYF
TGCGCCAGCAGCCCCGGTTACTCGAGCTCTGGAAACACCATATATTTT
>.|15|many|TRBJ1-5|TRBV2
CASSEVRDSREAQHF
TGTGCCAGCAGTGAAGTGAGGGACTCGCGGGAGGCCCAGCATTTT
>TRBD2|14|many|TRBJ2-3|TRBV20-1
CSAISSGRTDTQYF
TGCAGTGCTATTTCTAGCGGGCGCACAGATACGCAGTATTTT
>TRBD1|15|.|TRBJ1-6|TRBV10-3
CAISPDRSPNSLLHF
TGTGCCATCAGTCCGGACAGGAGCCCTAATTCACTCCTCCACTTT
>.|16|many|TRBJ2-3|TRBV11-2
CASSLLEVTSTDTQYF
TGTGCCAGCAGCTTGCTCGAGGTGACTAGCACAGATACGCAGTATTTT
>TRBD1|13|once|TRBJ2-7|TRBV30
CAWNLGTGDEQYF
TGTGCCTGGAACCTCGGGACAGGGGACGAGCAGTACTTC
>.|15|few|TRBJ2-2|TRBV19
CASSTGTTNTGELFF
TGTGCCAGTAGTACCGGGACGACGAACACCGGGGAGCTGTTTTTT
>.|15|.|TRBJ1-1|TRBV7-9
CASSLYPGKNTEAFF
TGTGCCAGCAGCTTATATCCAGGAAAGAACACTGAAGCTTTCTTT
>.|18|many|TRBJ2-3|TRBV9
CASSVVIKLGASTDTQYF
TGTGCCAGCAGCGTAGTGATCAAACTGGGGGCTAGCACAGATACGCAGTATTTT
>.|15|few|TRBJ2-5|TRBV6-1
CASSRLRGSQETQYF
TGTGCCAGCAGCCGTTTACGGGGGAGTCAAGAGACCCAGTACTTC
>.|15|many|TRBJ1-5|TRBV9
CASNSGGISNQPQHF
TGTGCCAGCAACTCCGGGGGAATTAGCAATCAGCCCCAGCATTTT
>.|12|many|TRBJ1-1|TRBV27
CASKGTMPEAFF
TGTGCCAGCAAGGGCACCATGCCTGAAGCTTTCTTT
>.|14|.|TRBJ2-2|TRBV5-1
CASSIQGDTGELFF
TGCGCCAGCAGCATACAGGGTGACACCGGGGAGCTGTTTTTT
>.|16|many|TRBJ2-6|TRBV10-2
CASSNGFNSGANVLTF
TGCGCCAGCAGCAATGGGTTTAACTCTGGGGCCAACGTCCTGACTTTC
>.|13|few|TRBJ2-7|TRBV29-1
CSVESGGLYEQYF
TGCAGCGTTGAATCTGGGGGCCTCTACGAGCAGTACTTC
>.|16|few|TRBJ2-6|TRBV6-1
CASSEGAGSGVNVLTF
TGTGCCAGCAGTGAAGGGGCAGGCTCTGGTGTCAACGTCCTGACTTTC
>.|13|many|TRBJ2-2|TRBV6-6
CASSYTGTGELFF
TGTGCCAGCAGTTACACGGGTACCGGGGAGCTGTTTTTT
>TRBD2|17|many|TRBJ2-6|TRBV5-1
CASSPGGGRTGANVLTF
TGCGCCAGCAGCCCCGGGGGGGGCAGAACTGGGGCCAACGTCCTGACTTTC
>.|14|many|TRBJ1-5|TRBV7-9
CASSLWGDNQPQHF
TGTGCCAGCAGCTTGTGGGGGGACAATCAGCCCCAGCATTTT
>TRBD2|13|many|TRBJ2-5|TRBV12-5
CASGLGGVETQYF
TGTGCTAGTGGCTTGGGGGGGGTAGAGACCCAGTACTTC
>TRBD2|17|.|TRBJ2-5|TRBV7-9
CASSYNRLAGGQETQYF
TGTGCCAGCAGTTACAATCGACTAGCGGGGGGACAAGAGACCCAGTACTTC
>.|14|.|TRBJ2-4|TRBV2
CASSDGEAKNIQYF
TGTGCCAGCAGTGATGGGGAGGCCAAAAACATTCAGTACTTC
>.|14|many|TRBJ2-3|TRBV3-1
CASSQGGSTDTQYF
TGTGCCAGCAGCCAAGGGGGGAGCACAGATACGCAGTATTTT
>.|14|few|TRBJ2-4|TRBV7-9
CASSLLGDKNIQYF
TGTGCCAGCAGCTTACTCGGGGACAAAAACATTCAGTACTTC
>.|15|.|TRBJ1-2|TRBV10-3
CAISQGSTGVYGYTF
TGTGCCATCAGCCAGGGAAGCACGGGAGTCTATGGCTACACCTTC
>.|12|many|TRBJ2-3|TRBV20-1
CSARAWVPTQYF
TGCAGTGCTAGAGCGTGGGTTCCTACGCAGTATTTT
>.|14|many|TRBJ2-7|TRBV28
CASTLSSGTYEQYF
TGTGCCAGCACCCTCAGTTCGGGGACCTACGAGCAGTACTTC
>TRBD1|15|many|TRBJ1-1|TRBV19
CASSMGTGRDTEAFF
TGTGCCAGTAGTATGGGGACAGGTAGGGACACTGAAGCTTTCTTT
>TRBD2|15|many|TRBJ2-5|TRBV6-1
CASSVTGGPRETQYF
TGTGCCAGCAGTGTAACGGGGGGGCCTAGGGAGACCCAGTACTTC
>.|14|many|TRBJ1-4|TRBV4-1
CASSLGATNEKLFF
TGCGCCAGCAGCCTGGGGGCTACTAATGAAAAACTGTTTTTT